This TCR beta chain appears in the sequencing data of a study of CD8 T cells in ankylosing spondylitis. Points from the study as a whole: Disease-linked clones bore a CD8+ phenotype and were relatively rare in peripheral blood.

In regard to this clonotype: Its specificity is not known.

MiXCR was run by TCRdb on the 5' RACE reads, yielding one entry per CDR3 protein. Here the sample spans around 320,000 distinct CDR3 sequences, 20% being singletons. The germline gives CDR1 DFQATT, CDR2 SNEGSKA (reference sequence). V was pared by 8 bases and J by 3 bases, with 18 bases between. The CDR3 is made up of 14 amino acids. This TCR derives from a female donor with ankylosing spondylitis or in good health (not recorded which). The sequencing input was blood, either unsorted or a sorted T cell fraction (not recorded which). This chain uses TRBV20-1 with TRBJ2-3, with TRBD2 as a possible D gene (5 bases). The CDR3 DNA follows: TGCAGTTCCCGAAGGGCCGGGGATACAGATACGCAGTATTTT. Translating it yields CSSRRAGDTDTQYF.